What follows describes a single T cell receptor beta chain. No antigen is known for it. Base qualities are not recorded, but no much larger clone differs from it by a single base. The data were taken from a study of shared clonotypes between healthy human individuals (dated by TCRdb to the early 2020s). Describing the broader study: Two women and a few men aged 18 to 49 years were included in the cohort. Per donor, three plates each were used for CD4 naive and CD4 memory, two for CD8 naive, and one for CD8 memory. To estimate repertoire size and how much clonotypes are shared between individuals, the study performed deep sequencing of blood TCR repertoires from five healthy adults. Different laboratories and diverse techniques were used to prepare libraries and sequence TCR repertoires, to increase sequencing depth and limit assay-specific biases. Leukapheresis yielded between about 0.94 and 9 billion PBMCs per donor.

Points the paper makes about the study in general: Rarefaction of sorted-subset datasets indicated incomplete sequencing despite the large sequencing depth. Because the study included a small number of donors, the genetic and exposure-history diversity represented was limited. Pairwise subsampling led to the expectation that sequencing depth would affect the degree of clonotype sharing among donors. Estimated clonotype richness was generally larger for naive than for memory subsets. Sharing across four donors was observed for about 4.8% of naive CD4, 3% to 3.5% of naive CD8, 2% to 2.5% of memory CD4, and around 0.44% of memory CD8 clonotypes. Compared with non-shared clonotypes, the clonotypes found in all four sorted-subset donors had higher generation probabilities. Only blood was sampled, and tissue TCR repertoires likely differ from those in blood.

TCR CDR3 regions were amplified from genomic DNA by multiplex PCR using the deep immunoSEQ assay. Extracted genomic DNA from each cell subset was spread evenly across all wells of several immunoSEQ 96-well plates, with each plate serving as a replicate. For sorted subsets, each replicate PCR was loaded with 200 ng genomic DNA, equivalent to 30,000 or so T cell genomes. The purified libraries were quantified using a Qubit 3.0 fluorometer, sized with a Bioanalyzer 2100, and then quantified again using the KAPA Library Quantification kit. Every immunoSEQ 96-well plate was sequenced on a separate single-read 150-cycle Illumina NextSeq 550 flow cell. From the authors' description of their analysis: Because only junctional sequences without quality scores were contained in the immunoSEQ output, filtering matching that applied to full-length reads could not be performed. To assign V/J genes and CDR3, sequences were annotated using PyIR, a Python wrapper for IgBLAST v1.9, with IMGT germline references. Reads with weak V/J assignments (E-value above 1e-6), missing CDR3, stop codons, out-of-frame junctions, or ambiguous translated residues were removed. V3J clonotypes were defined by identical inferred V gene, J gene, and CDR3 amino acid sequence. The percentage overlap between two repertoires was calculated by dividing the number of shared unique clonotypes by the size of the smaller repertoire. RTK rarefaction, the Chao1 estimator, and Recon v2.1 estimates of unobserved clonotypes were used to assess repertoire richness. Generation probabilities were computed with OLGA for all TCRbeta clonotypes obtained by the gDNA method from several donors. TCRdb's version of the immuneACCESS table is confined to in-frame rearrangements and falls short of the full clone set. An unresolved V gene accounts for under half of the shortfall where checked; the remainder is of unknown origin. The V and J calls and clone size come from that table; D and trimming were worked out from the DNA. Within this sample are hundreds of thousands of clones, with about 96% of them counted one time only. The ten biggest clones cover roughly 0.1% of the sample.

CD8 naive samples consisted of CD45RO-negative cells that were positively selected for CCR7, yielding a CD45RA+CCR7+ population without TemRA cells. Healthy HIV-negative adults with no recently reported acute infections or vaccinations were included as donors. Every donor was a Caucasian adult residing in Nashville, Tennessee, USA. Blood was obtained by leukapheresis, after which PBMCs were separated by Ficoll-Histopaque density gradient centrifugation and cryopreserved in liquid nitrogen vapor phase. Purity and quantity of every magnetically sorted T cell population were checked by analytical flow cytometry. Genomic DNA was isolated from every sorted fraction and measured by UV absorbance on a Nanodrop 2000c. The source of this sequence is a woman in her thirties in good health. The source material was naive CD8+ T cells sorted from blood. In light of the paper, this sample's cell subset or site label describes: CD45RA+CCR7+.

The CDR3 amino acid sequence is: CASSLWGSNTEAFF. The DNA sequence is given as TGTGCCAGCAGCTTGTGGGGTTCGAACACTGAAGCTTTCTTT. The chain employs TRBV5-6 and TRBJ1-1, with the D gene not confidently named. CDR1 and CDR2 were assigned from the germline V gene as SGHDT and YYEEEE. A distance of 8 bases separates the germline ends of V and J, which lose 1 base and 1 base respectively. CDR3 length: 14 amino acids, cysteine to phenylalanine. CDR3 DNA is the only sequence kept; it has 42 bases, read in frame from the first base. The CDR3, completed at both ends by the reference TRBV5-6 and TRBJ1-1 genes, gives the full variable domain DAGVTQSPTHLIKTRGQQVTLRCSPKSGHDTVSWYQQALGQGPQFIFQYYEEEERQRGNFPDRFSGHQFPNYSSELNVNALLLGDSALYLCASSLWGSNTEAFFGQGTRLTVV.